This TCR beta chain appears in the sequencing data of a study of shared clonotypes between healthy human individuals (dated by TCRdb to about 2020). A note on the overall study: Three men and a couple of women, aged 18 to 49 years, made up the cohort. For each donor, CD4 naive and CD4 memory were each run on three plates, CD8 naive on two plates, and CD8 memory on one plate. Blood TCR repertoires of a handful of healthy adults were deeply sequenced to estimate repertoire size and the extent of clonotype sharing between individuals. To increase sequencing depth and limit assay-specific biases, TCR repertoire library preparation and sequencing were carried out by different laboratories using diverse techniques. Leukapheresis yielded between about 0.8 and 8.9 billion PBMCs per donor.

Broader findings and caveats from the paper: Compared with non-shared clonotypes, the clonotypes found in all four sorted-subset donors had higher generation probabilities. Incomplete sequencing was indicated by rarefaction of sorted-subset datasets, despite the large sequencing depth. Pairwise subsampling led to the expectation that sequencing depth would affect the degree of clonotype sharing among donors. Because the study included only a small number of donors, the genetic and exposure-history diversity represented was limited. When a few donors were compared, the shared fraction of clonotypes was 5% to 6.5% for naive CD4, about 4% for naive CD8, 2% to 2.5% for memory CD4, and 0.3% to 0.5% for memory CD8. Estimated clonotype richness was generally larger for naive than for memory subsets. Sampling was restricted to blood, and TCR repertoires in tissue are likely to differ from TCR repertoires in blood.

CD8 naive samples were CD45RO-negative cells positively selected for CCR7, giving a CD45RA+CCR7+ population that excluded TemRA cells. Donors were healthy HIV-negative adults with no recently reported acute infections or vaccinations. All donors were Caucasian adults living in Nashville, Tennessee, USA. Blood was collected by leukapheresis, and PBMCs were isolated by Ficoll-Histopaque density gradient centrifugation and then cryopreserved in liquid nitrogen vapor phase. Purity and quantity of every magnetically sorted T cell population were checked by analytical flow cytometry. Each sorted fraction had its genomic DNA isolated and then quantified by UV absorbance on a Nanodrop 2000c. TCR CDR3 regions were amplified from genomic DNA by multiplex PCR using the deep immunoSEQ assay. Genomic DNA extracted from each cell subset was distributed evenly over all wells of several immunoSEQ 96-well plates, and each plate served as one replicate. Each replicate PCR for sorted subsets received around 200 ng genomic DNA, equal to tens of thousands of T cell genomes. Purified libraries were quantified with a Qubit 3.0 fluorometer, sized on a Bioanalyzer 2100, and re-quantified with the KAPA Library Quantification kit. Each immunoSEQ 96-well plate was sequenced on its own single-read 150-cycle Illumina NextSeq 550 flow cell. Processing in the source paper ran as follows. Because the immunoSEQ output included only junctional sequences and no quality scores, the filtering could not be the same as the filtering used for full-length reads. To assign V/J genes and CDR3, sequences were annotated against IMGT germline references using PyIR, a Python wrapper for IgBLAST v1.9. Reads with weak V/J assignments (E-value above 1e-6), missing CDR3, stop codons, out-of-frame junctions, or ambiguous translated residues were removed. A V3J clonotype was defined by an identical inferred V gene, J gene, and CDR3 amino acid sequence. Percentage overlap between repertoires was computed as shared unique clonotypes divided by the size of the smaller repertoire. RTK rarefaction, the Chao1 estimator, and Recon v2.1 estimates of unobserved clonotypes were used to assess repertoire richness. Generation probabilities were computed with OLGA for all TCRbeta clonotypes obtained by the gDNA method from four donors. TCRdb limited this immuneACCESS table to in-frame rearrangements with V and J called. A share of clones is missing; checked studies link under half to unresolved V genes, and the rest is unexplained. D and trimming come from the DNA, and the V and J calls and clone size come from that table. Present in this sample are around 1,900,000 clones, 90% to 95% of which were seen just once. 1.5% to 2% of the sample belongs to the ten largest clones.

The CDR3 runs 14 residues from the cysteine to the phenylalanine. Only the CDR3 part of the read is kept: 42 bases, read in frame from the first base. Trimming takes 0 bases from V and 4 bases from J, and the germline ends sit 7 bases apart. From the germline V gene, CDR1 is MNHEY and CDR2 is SVGAGI. Concerning this clone itself: Its antigen remains unidentified. No base-level quality is on record; no much larger clone is a single base apart.

The chain was built from TRBV6-5 and TRBJ2-1, with no D gene named confidently. Sequenced input: naive CD8+ T cells from PBMCs. Sample cell subset or site, as interpreted from the label and publication: CD45RA+CCR7+. The clonotype originates from a young man in good health. Some clones in this sample may be carry-over from other donors' samples. Here the CDR3 is given as CASSYSQAYNEQFF. The sequence in DNA is TGTGCCAGCAGTTACTCTCAGGCGTACAATGAGCAGTTCTTC.